One and the same sample provided the 24 T cell receptor beta chains below, sequenced in a study of shared clonotypes between healthy human individuals. Only in-frame clones appear in the TCRdb table, and some are missing; sequencing was by immunoSEQ multiplex PCR. The table lists 110,000 or so clones, 55% to 80% of them singletons. Sequenced: memory CD8+ T cells sorted from blood. Specified subset: CD45RO+ cells pooled with CCR7-negative TemRA cells. The receptor set was obtained from a woman under 40 in good health.

V usage is TRBV27 and J usage is TRBJ1-2; the D gene is possibly TRBD1 (6 bases). The CDR3 extends over 14 amino acids. Germline-derived CDR1 and CDR2 are MNHEY and SMNVEV (reference sequence). V was cut by 5 bases and J by 5 bases, with 15 bases left in between. The CDR3 here is CASSPFPGEYGYTF. The CDR3 DNA reads TGTGCCAGCAGTCCCTTTCCAGGGGAGTATGGCTACACCTTC.

Comments on this clone: The sample holds other DNA sequences that translate to the same CDR3. This chain joins TRBV18 and TRBJ2-5, with D uncertain. This CDR3 spans 11 amino acids. V was shortened by 1 base and J by 5 bases, with 2 bases between the two germline ends. Germline assignment: CDR1 KGHSH and CDR2 LQKENI. CDR3 protein: CASSPRETQYF. CDR3 DNA: TGTGCCAGCTCACCACGCGAGACCCAGTACTTC.

This rearrangement joins TRBV30 to TRBJ2-5; no reliable D call. The closer fit of TRBJ2-7 to the DNA end suggests the J call may be wrong. CDR3 size: 13 residues. CDR1 GTSNPN and CDR2 SVGIG come from the germline V gene (reference sequence). The DNA for the CDR3 is TGTGCCTGGAGTGGGGTCTCTGCCTACGAGCAGTACTTC. Translation gives CAWSGVSAYEQYF.

The chain joins TRBV7-3 to TRBJ2-1, with D possibly matching TRBD1 (6 bases). This CDR3 has 16 amino acids. Germline-derived CDR1 and CDR2 are SGHTA and FQGTGA. Trimming took off 2 bases at V and 7 bases at J, with 18 bases between the two ends. Here the CDR3 DNA reads TGTGCCAGCAGCTTAGGTCCAGGGGTAATTTGGAATGAGCAGTTCTTC. Protein sequence: CASSLGPGVIWNEQFF.

The gene calls are TRBV9 and TRBJ2-3, with TRBD1 as a possible D gene (5 bases). The CDR3 totals 14 residues. In germline, CDR1 is SGDLS, CDR2 YYNGEE. V lost 0 bases and J 8 bases, leaving 13 bases between the germline ends. The CDR3 DNA reads as TGTGCCAGCAGCGTAGGGGTTATGGGGCCTACGCAGTATTTT. This translates into CASSVGVMGPTQYF. Supplemented by reference TRBV9 and TRBJ2-3, the full variable domain reads DSGVTQTPKHLITATGQRVTLRCSPRSGDLSVYWYQQSLDQGLQFLIQYYNGEERAKGNILERFSAQQFPDLHSELNLSSLELGDSALYFCASSVGVMGPTQYFGPGTRLTVL.

This clone was seen a handful of times. This chain links TRBV28 with TRBJ2-6, with a possible D match to TRBD1 (5 bases). CDR1 and CDR2 from the germline V gene are MDHEN and SYDVKM. Trimming removed 5 bases from V and 2 bases from J, with 10 bases in between. This CDR3 is built from 15 residues. The CDR3 nucleotides are TGTGCCAGCAGTAAACAGGATCCTGGGGCCAACGTCCTGACTTTC. This sequence encodes CASSKQDPGANVLTF.

The chain uses TRBV19 and TRBJ2-1; 9 nucleotides align to TRBD1. Unmatched junction bases numbered 8, after V lost 8 bases and J lost 3 bases. Germline CDR1 LNHDA, CDR2 SQIVND (reference sequence). The CDR3 contains 15 residues. CDR3 protein: CASAPGQGDYNEQFF. CDR3 DNA: TGTGCCAGTGCTCCGGGACAGGGCGACTACAATGAGCAGTTCTTC.

The chain has TRBV21-1 and TRBJ2-7; the DNA was not compared with TRBD1, the D call given in the table. TRBV21-1 is recorded as a pseudogene. CDR3 length equals 13 residues. CDR3 sequence reads: CASSSTGNHEQYF. In DNA, the CDR3 is TGTGCCAGCAGCAGTACAGGGAACCACGAGCAGTACTTC.

The chain recombines TRBV29-1 with TRBJ2-1; TRBD2 aligns across 7 bases. This CDR3 has 15 residues. From germline, CDR1 is SQVTM and CDR2 ANQGSEA. After removal of 6 bases from V and 0 bases from J, the junction contained 8 bases not matched to a gene. The CDR3 here is CSVGGDYSSYNEQFF. CDR3 coding DNA: TGCAGCGTGGGGGGGGACTATAGCTCCTACAATGAGCAGTTCTTC.

The rearrangement joins TRBV28 to TRBJ2-5, with 7 positions matching TRBD2. The last part of the DNA fits TRBJ2-7 better; the J call may be wrong. The V gene's germline CDR1 is MDHEN and CDR2 SYDVKM. This CDR3 comprises 15 residues. This CDR3 is CASSLLAITSYEQYF. CDR3 nucleotides: TGTGCCAGCAGTCTACTAGCGATTACCTCCTACGAGCAGTACTTC.

This clone has just a few counts. CDR3 sequence (DNA): TGTGCCAGCAATCTGGGACTAGCGGGGCACAATGAGCAGTTCTTC. Its translation is CASNLGLAGHNEQFF. This rearrangement joins TRBV27 to TRBJ2-1; 13 positions agree with TRBD2. CDR1 is MNHEY and CDR2 is SMNVEV in the germline V gene (reference sequence). V dropped 7 bases and J dropped 5; count of bases not matched to a gene: 5. The CDR3 sequence is 15 residues long.

The chain recombines TRBV9 with TRBJ1-3, with D perhaps matching TRBD1 (5 bases). Trimming shortened V by 3 bases and J by 2 bases, and 6 bases separated the two germline ends. This CDR3 has 13 residues. The germline V gene has CDR1 SGDLS and CDR2 YYNGEE. Here the CDR3 DNA reads TGTGCCAGCAGCGCAGGGACTGGAAACACCATATATTTT. It is translated as CASSAGTGNTIYF. Full variable domain (outside the CDR3, taken from reference TRBV9 and TRBJ1-3): DSGVTQTPKHLITATGQRVTLRCSPRSGDLSVYWYQQSLDQGLQFLIQYYNGEERAKGNILERFSAQQFPDLHSELNLSSLELGDSALYFCASSAGTGNTIYFGEGSWLTVV.

The CDR3 DNA is TGTGCCAGCTCACCGGGACTAGCGGCAACGAACACCGGGGAGCTGTTTTTT. Translation: CASSPGLAATNTGELFF. The chain couples TRBV18 to TRBJ2-2, with TRBD2 matching over 11 bases. The CDR3 length is 17 residues. The V segment lost 3 bases and the J segment 0 bases; nucleotides outside the gene matches: 3. Germline V gene lookup returns CDR1 KGHSH and CDR2 LQKENI.

V and J are TRBV13 and TRBJ2-7; TRBD1 aligns across 9 bases. The CDR3 is 17 residues long. V lost 4 bases to trimming and J lost 4 bases; unmatched junction nucleotides: 14. Germline CDR1 reads PRHDT; CDR2 reads FYEKMQ (reference sequence). CDR3 protein: CASSSYHTGGSGYEQYF. In DNA form, the CDR3 reads TGTGCCAGCAGCTCATACCACACAGGGGGCAGTGGGTACGAGCAGTACTTC.

This sequence joins TRBV27 and TRBJ2-5; D possibly uses TRBD1 or TRBD2 (5 bases each). The better agreement between TRBJ2-7 and the DNA end casts doubt on the J call. This CDR3 spans 16 amino acids. Germline V lookup: CDR1 MNHEY, CDR2 SMNVEV (reference sequence). Here the CDR3 reads CASSLSGTLTTYEQYF. The CDR3 DNA is TGTGCCAGCAGTTTATCAGGGACCTTAACTACCTACGAGCAGTACTTC.

The chain employs TRBV11-3 and TRBJ1-2, with no clear D. V shed 5 bases and J shed 8 bases, with 9 bases lying between them. From germline, CDR1 is SGHNT and CDR2 YENEEA. This CDR3 comprises 11 residues. The CDR3 region is CASSPSRGYTF. DNA for the CDR3: TGTGCCAGCAGCCCGAGTCGGGGCTACACCTTC.

The gene calls are TRBV4-1 and TRBJ2-1; 7 bases map to TRBD1. The germline gives CDR1 MGHRA, CDR2 YSYEKL. The junction had 6 bases not matched to a gene; V was cut back by 4 bases and J by 9 bases. The CDR3 runs 13 residues. This chain's CDR3 is CASSRTRGSEQFF. As DNA, the CDR3 is TGCGCCAGCAGCCGAACCAGGGGGAGTGAGCAGTTCTTC.

This clone was detected a few times. The CDR3 spells CATSRETGELFF. CDR3 sequence (DNA): TGTGCCACCAGCAGAGAAACCGGGGAGCTGTTTTTT. V usage is TRBV15 and J usage is TRBJ2-2; D unclear. The CDR3 covers 12 residues. V was trimmed by 0 bases and J by 5 bases, leaving 1 base between them. Looked up from germline, CDR1 is LNHNV and CDR2 is YYDKDF (reference sequence).

This clone occurred a few times. CDR3 protein: CASSLRRADTYEQYF. The CDR3 region has the DNA TGTGCCAGCAGCTTACGGAGAGCCGACACCTACGAGCAGTACTTC. The chain has TRBV11-2 and TRBJ2-7; no reliable D call. Germline-derived CDR1 and CDR2 are SGHAT and FQNNGV. CDR3 length: 15 residues. Trimming took off 2 bases at V and 2 bases at J, with 13 bases between the two ends.

Comment on this clone: It may be a read error: a sequence one base away is much more abundant. The chain combines TRBV27 with TRBJ2-6, with D perhaps assigned TRBD1 or TRBD2 (6 bases each). Per germline, CDR1 MNHEY and CDR2 SMNVEV (reference sequence). The CDR3 contains 18 residues. The CDR3 DNA reads TGTGCCAGCAGTTTATTTCGGGGGCGCGATTCTGAGGCCAACGTCCTGACTTTC. This codes for CASSLFRGRDSEANVLTF.

The V call is TRBV29-1, the J call TRBJ1-1; D gene uncertain. V lost 4 bases to trimming and J lost 5 bases, with 11 bases between them. CDR3 length equals 12 residues. The germline V gene has CDR1 SQVTM and CDR2 ANQGSEA. CDR3 sequence: CSVGKLGTEAFF. The CDR3, as DNA: TGCAGCGTTGGTAAATTAGGGACTGAAGCTTTCTTT.

This sequence joins TRBV4-1 and TRBJ2-7; the match to TRBD2 covers 7 bases. Germline values: CDR1 MGHRA, CDR2 YSYEKL. The V and J ends lost 1 base and 1 base, in that order; junction bases with no gene match: 4. This CDR3 contains 15 residues. The CDR3 nucleotides read TGCGCCAGCAGCCAAGCCCCTAGCGGTTCCTACGAGCAGTACTTC. Translation gives CASSQAPSGSYEQYF.

The chain joins TRBV28 to TRBJ2-7; TRBD1 is a possible D gene (6 bases). CDR1 is MDHEN, CDR2 SYDVKM, per germline. V lost 5 bases and J lost 0, with 11 bases in between. The CDR3 length is 14 residues. In DNA, the CDR3 is TGTGCCAGCAGTAAACAGGGACCCTCCTACGAGCAGTACTTC. Its translation is CASSKQGPSYEQYF.

This sequence joins TRBV5-1 and TRBJ2-1; D gene ambiguous. CDR1 is SGHRS and CDR2 is YFSETQ in the germline V gene. The ends were cut back, 6 bases at V and 5 bases at J, with 6 bases in the middle. The CDR3 spans 11 residues. The CDR3 is CASNQNNEQFF. CDR3 nucleotide sequence: TGCGCCAGCAACCAAAACAATGAGCAGTTCTTC.